This T cell receptor (beta chain) is from a study of vaccination and CD4 T cells after COVID-19 (dated by TCRdb to between 2021 and 2024). With regard to the full study: The convalescent cohort included six males and four females, with two Hispanic individuals, seven Caucasians, two Asians and one multiracial person. At the TCR clonotype level, an earlier paper using these donors assessed memory CD4+ T cell crossreactivity between SARS-CoV-2 and common cold coronavirus spike proteins. Culture stimuli were overlapping spike peptide pools from SARS-CoV-2 and from the common cold coronaviruses HCoV-NL63, HCoV-OC43 and HCoV-229E. Each participant got two doses of either the Pfizer-BioNTech BNT162b2 vaccine (n=8) or the Moderna mRNA-1273 vaccine (n=2). Control cultures received a CEFX viral epitope pool as the positive control, an HIV-1 Nef peptide pool as the negative control, or no peptide. Post-vaccine blood samples were taken a median of approximately 70 days after the second vaccine dose, with a range of roughly 13 to 250 days. The spike-specific CD4+ TCR repertoire was compared before and after mRNA vaccination in about nine COVID-19 convalescent patients and a handful of infection-naive healthy vaccine recipients. Post-COVID blood samples from convalescent patients were collected a median of roughly 100 days after diagnosis, with a range of 35 to 161 days.

Receptor libraries were prepared by PCR. TCR sequencing of DNA from cultured CD4+ T cells used the Oncomine TCR Beta short-read assay at the Johns Hopkins FTIC core. The QIAamp micro DNA kit was used to extract genomic DNA from the cultured CD4+ T cells. Oncomine TCR Beta libraries from cultured CD4+ T cells were pooled using unique dual indexes and sequenced on an Illumina iSeq 100. On the study's bioinformatics: Non-productive sequences were filtered out, and CDR3s that did not start with C, did not end with F or W, or were shorter than 7 amino acids were discarded. The MANAFEST web application was used to identify antigen-specific clonotypes by comparing peptide-stimulated wells against reference wells and other culture wells. An FDR below 0.05, an odds ratio above 5, and a productive frequency above 0.1% in at least two of three replicate wells were required for clones to be considered positive. Cross-reactive clonotypes were defined as significantly expanded in both SARS-CoV-2 spike wells and at least one common cold coronavirus spike condition. Using R version 3.6.1, CDR3 homology was evaluated through Levenshtein distances (stringdist) along with unrooted phylogenetic trees (ape). TCRdb redid the processing of the public reads, applying fastp at Q25 and MiXCR, and retained in-frame beta chains. Rows with a matching CDR3 protein are joined into one entry that keeps the most common DNA and genes. TCRdb assigned the V and J calls; the authors' analysis was not used. This sample holds roughly 8,700 distinct CDR3 sequences; approximately 51% were observed only once. Together, the top ten hold approximately 17% of the sample.

Beyond this particular receptor, the publication reports: Among the post-vaccine SARS-CoV-2-reactive clones in convalescent patients, a median around 90% showed up only after vaccination, which suggests vaccine-specific priming. Although the median number of SARS-CoV-2-reactive clonotypes went up from some 23 after infection to approximately 40 after vaccination, the increase was not significant. Only a relatively small number of convalescent patients were included in the study, and early timepoints following natural infection were not analyzed. Of the vaccine-specific clones in convalescent patients, 304 of 307, or nearly all, reacted only to SARS-CoV-2 spike and did not cross-react with common cold coronaviruses.

Regarding this clonotype: Its antigen remains unidentified. No quality values exist for individual bases; no much larger clone is one base distant.

A distance of 9 bases separates the germline ends of V and J, which lose 6 bases and 1 base respectively. The germline V gene supplies CDR1 SNHLY and CDR2 FYNNEI. The CDR3 contains 13 residues, cysteine and phenylalanine counted. The DNA shown is the 39-base CDR3, in frame from base 1. The sample's treatment or condition, from its label and the paper: roughly ten-day PBMC culture with coronavirus spike peptide pools or control peptides (ViraFEST assay). CD4+ T cells from unexposed donors were collected before the COVID-19 pandemic (2011-2018). The ViraFEST assay was used in the study, in which antigen-specific T cells were expanded with peptide pools and expanded clonotypes were subsequently identified by TCR sequencing. Each well held two million PBMCs cultured with around 9 ug/ml peptide pools in IMDM containing approximately 4.8% human AB serum and 9 to 10 IU/ml IL-2. Half of the culture medium was replaced with fresh IL-2-containing medium on days 3 and 7. After ten to eleven days of culture, CD4+ T cells were isolated by negative selection using the EasySep CD4+ T cell isolation kit. As far as cell numbers permitted, CD4+ T cells from unexposed donors were tested for reactivity against SARS-CoV-2 S and N as well as four spike pools from common cold coronaviruses. Ficoll-Paque Plus gradient centrifugation was used to isolate PBMCs from whole blood, and the isolated PBMCs were then either used fresh or cryopreserved at -140C. Culture conditions were generally each tested in triplicate wells. The leukapheresis product for the unexposed donors was obtained through commercial purchase.

The sequence joins TRBV2 to TRBJ1-1; TRBD1 might be the D gene, on 6 matching bases. This clonotype originated in a human donor in good health. Sequencing input: CD4+ T cells from blood, cultured in vitro. The DNA is as follows: TGTGCCAGCAGACTACAGGGGAACACTGAAGCTTTCTTT. It specifies CASRLQGNTEAFF.